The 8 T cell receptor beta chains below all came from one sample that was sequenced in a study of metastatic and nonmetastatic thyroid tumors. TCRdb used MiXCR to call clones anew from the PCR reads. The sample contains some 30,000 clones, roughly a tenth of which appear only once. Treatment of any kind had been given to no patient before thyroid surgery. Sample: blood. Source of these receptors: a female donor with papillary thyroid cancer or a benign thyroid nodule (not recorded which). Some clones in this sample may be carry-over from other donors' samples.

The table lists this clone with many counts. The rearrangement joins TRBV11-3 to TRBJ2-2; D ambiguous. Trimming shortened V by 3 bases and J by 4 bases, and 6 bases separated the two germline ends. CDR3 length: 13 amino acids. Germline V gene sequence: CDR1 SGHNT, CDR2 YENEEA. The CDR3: CASSFDTTGELFF. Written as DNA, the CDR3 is TGTGCCAGCAGCTTCGACACCACCGGGGAGCTGTTTTTT. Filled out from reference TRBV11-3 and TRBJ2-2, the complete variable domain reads EAGVVQSPRYKIIEKKQPVAFWCNPISGHNTLYWYLQNLGQGPELLIRYENEEAVDDSQLPKDRFSAERLKGVDSTLKIQPAELGDSAVYLCASSFDTTGELFFGEGSRLTVL.

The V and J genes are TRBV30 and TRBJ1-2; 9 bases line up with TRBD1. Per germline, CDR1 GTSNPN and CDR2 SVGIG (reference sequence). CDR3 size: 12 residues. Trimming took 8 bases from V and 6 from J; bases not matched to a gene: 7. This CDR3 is CARLGTGHGYTF. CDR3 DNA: TGTGCCCGTTTAGGGACAGGGCATGGCTACACCTTC.

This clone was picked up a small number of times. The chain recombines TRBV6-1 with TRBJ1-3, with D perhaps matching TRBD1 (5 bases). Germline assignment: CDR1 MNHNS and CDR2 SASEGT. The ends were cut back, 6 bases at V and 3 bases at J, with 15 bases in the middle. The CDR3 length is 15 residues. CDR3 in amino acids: CASSLSRGNGNTIYF. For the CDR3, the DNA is TGTGCCAGCAGCCTCTCTAGGGGTAATGGAAACACCATATATTTT.

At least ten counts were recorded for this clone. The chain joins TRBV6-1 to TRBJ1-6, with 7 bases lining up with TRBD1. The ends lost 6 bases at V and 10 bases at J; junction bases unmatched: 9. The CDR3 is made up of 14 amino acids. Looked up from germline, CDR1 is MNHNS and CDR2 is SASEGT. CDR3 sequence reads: CASRGTVQHSPLHF. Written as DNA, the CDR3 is TGTGCCAGCAGGGGGACAGTGCAGCACTCACCCCTCCACTTT.

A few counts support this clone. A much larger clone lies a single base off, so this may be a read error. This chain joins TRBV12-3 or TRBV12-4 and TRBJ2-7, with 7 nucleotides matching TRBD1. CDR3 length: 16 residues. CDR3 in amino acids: CAGSPRTGMAAYEQYF. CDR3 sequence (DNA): TGCGCCGGCAGTCCCCGGACAGGAATGGCCGCCTACGAGCAGTACTTC.

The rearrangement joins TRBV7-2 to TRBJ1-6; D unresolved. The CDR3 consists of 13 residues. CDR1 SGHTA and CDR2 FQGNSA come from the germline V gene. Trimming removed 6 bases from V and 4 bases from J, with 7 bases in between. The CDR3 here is CASSEDYNSPLHF. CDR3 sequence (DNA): TGTGCCAGCAGTGAAGATTATAATTCACCCCTCCACTTT.

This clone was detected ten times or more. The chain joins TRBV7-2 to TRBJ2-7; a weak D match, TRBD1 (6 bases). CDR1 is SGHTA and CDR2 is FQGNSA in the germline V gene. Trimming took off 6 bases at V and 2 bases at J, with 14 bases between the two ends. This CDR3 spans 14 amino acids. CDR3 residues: CASSTTGTTYEQYF. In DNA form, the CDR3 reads TGTGCCAGCAGTACAACCGGGACAACCTACGAGCAGTACTTC.

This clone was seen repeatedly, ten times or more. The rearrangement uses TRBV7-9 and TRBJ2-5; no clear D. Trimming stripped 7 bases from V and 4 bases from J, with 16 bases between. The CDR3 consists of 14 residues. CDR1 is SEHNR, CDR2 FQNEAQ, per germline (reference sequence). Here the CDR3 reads CASTMSRHVETQYF. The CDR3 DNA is TGTGCCAGCACCATGTCTCGACACGTAGAGACCCAGTACTTC.